Each of the 8 T cell receptor beta chains below was sequenced from the same sample in a study of blood T cell repertoires in COVID-19. Produced via immunoSEQ multiplex PCR; TCRdb's table is partial and in-frame only. The sample contains 230,000 or so clones, around 83% of which appear only once. Sequenced sample: peripheral blood. These receptors originate from a man aged 40-50 years with active or convalescent COVID-19.

This chain connects TRBV19 to TRBJ1-6; 9 nucleotides align to TRBD1. J was trimmed by 8 bases and V by 5 bases; bases with no gene match: 1. This CDR3 contains 13 residues. Germline CDR1 is LNHDA and CDR2 is SQIVND (reference sequence). The CDR3 reads CASSGTGYSPLHF. CDR3 bases: TGTGCCAGTAGTGGGACAGGGTATTCACCCCTCCACTTT.

V gene TRBV10-3 combines with J gene TRBJ1-5; a weak D match, TRBD1 (5 bases). This CDR3 contains 15 residues. Trimming left V 11 bases short and J 1 base short, with 18 bases between. Looked up from germline, CDR1 is ENHRY and CDR2 is SYGVKD. CDR3 sequence reads: CASRWGDESNQPQHF. CDR3 sequence (DNA): TGTGCCTCGAGGTGGGGGGATGAGAGCAATCAGCCCCAGCATTTT.

V gene TRBV11-3 combines with J gene TRBJ2-2; maybe TRBD1 (5 bases). The germline V and J ends were trimmed by 6 bases and 2 bases, with 16 bases remaining between them. The CDR3 extends over 16 amino acids. Germline V gene lookup returns CDR1 SGHNT and CDR2 YENEEA. CDR3 loop: CASSLLIGANTGELFF. The CDR3 region has the DNA TGTGCCAGCAGTCTACTCATAGGGGCCAACACCGGGGAGCTGTTTTTT.

This chain uses TRBV14 with TRBJ1-2; D may be TRBD1 (5 bases). The V end lost 4 bases, the J end lost 7 bases, and 25 bases lay between the germline ends. The length of the CDR3 is 17 residues. Germline V lookup: CDR1 SGHDN, CDR2 FVKESK. The CDR3, as DNA: TGTGCCAGCAGCCGGGGCCGCGAAGTCTGGTCTGGCAGTGGCTACACCTTC. Translated: CASSRGREVWSGSGYTF.

This sequence joins TRBV19 and TRBJ1-2; D remains unclear. The CDR3 has 13 residues. Germline CDR1 reads LNHDA; CDR2 reads SQIVND (reference sequence). V shed 4 bases and J shed 2 bases, with 8 bases lying between them. Written as DNA, the CDR3 is TGTGCCAGTAGTACCCCGGGGAACTATGGCTACACCTTC. It translates to CASSTPGNYGYTF.

This clone was recorded only once. The DNA for the CDR3 is TGCGCCAGCAGCCCTGACAGAACCAAAAACATTCAGTACTTC. Protein sequence: CASSPDRTKNIQYF. The chain couples TRBV4-1 to TRBJ2-4, with a tentative D call TRBD1 (5 bases). CDR1 MGHRA and CDR2 YSYEKL come from the germline V gene. Trimming removed 4 bases at V and 2 bases at J, with 9 bases between. The CDR3 sequence is 14 residues long.

The chain couples TRBV20-1 to TRBJ2-3, with 9 positions matching TRBD2. The CDR3 runs to 15 residues. CDR1 DFQATT and CDR2 SNEGSKA come from the germline V gene (reference sequence). V shed 3 bases, J shed 1 base, and the junction held 5 bases outside the gene matches. CDR3 amino acids: CSASVRLAGTDTQYF. DNA for the CDR3: TGCAGTGCTAGTGTTAGACTAGCGGGCACAGATACGCAGTATTTT.

V and J are TRBV6-1 and TRBJ1-5; 9 bases match TRBD1. The V gene's germline CDR1 is MNHNS and CDR2 SASEGT. Trimming cost V 0 bases and J 4 bases; bases outside gene matches: 4. CDR3 length: 16 amino acids. In nucleotides, the CDR3 is TGTGCCAGCAGTGAAGCGACAGGGGGATGGAATCAGCCCCAGCATTTT. Residues: CASSEATGGWNQPQHF.